The 10 T cell receptor beta chains below were found in one sample sequenced in a study of human T cells and chemical hapten exposure. TCRdb used MiXCR to reprocess the RACE reads, holding one entry per CDR3 protein. The sample has tens of thousands of distinct CDR3 sequences, approximately 11% seen once; the top ten hold approximately 4%. Time point indicated: pre-sensitization, week 0. Treatment defined: therapeutic diphenylcyclopropenone sensitization with weekly scalp DPC. The sample consisted of whole blood, taken in connection with sensitization to the hapten diphenylcyclopropenone (DPC). These receptors all stem from a woman in her forties with alopecia areata. Some clones in this sample may be carry-over from other donors' samples.

This clonotype has more than one count but fewer than ten. The chain recombines TRBV10-3 with TRBJ1-3; no firm D call. The CDR3 covers 15 residues. Germline V gene data show CDR1 as ENHRY and CDR2 as SYGVKD. Trimming took off 0 bases at V and 4 bases at J, with 10 bases between the two ends. The CDR3 DNA follows: TGTGCCATCAGTGAGTCTGGGCCTCAGGGAAACACCATATATTTT. Protein sequence: CAISESGPQGNTIYF.

J is TRBJ2-7 and V is TRBV27, with 8 bases lining up with TRBD1. This CDR3 spans 15 amino acids. Germline trimming cut 5 bases from V and 0 bases from J; bases unmatched to any gene: 6. The germline V gene has CDR1 MNHEY and CDR2 SMNVEV (reference sequence). The CDR3 DNA follows: TGTGCCAGCAGTCCACGGGACAGGATCTCCTACGAGCAGTACTTC. It is translated as CASSPRDRISYEQYF.

This clonotype has only one observation. V and J are TRBV20-1 and TRBJ1-1; 9 bases map to TRBD1. V shed 5 bases and J 5 bases; nucleotides not matched to a gene: 6. Per the germline V gene, CDR1 is DFQATT and CDR2 is SNEGSKA (reference sequence). The CDR3 is 13 residues long. The CDR3 DNA is TGCAGTGCTCACACAGGGGGCGGGACTGAAGCTTTCTTT. Residues: CSAHTGGGTEAFF.

The rearrangement uses TRBV7-2 and TRBJ2-3; 15 positions match TRBD2. CDR3 length: 17 residues. Germline V gene data show CDR1 as SGHTA and CDR2 as FQGNSA. Trimming cost V 5 bases and J 8 bases; bases outside gene matches: 11. The CDR3 protein is CASSPIGTSGGSGTQYF. Written as DNA, the CDR3 is TGTGCCAGCAGCCCAATAGGGACTAGCGGGGGGAGCGGTACGCAGTATTTT.

This clonotype was counted a few times. The chain combines TRBV11-2 with TRBJ2-7, with D maybe TRBD2 (6 bases). The CDR3 consists of 13 residues. From germline, CDR1 is SGHAT and CDR2 FQNNGV. Trimming shortened V by 5 bases and J by 0 bases, and 8 bases separated the two germline ends. For the CDR3, the DNA is TGTGCCAGCAGCCGCGGGGCCTCCTACGAGCAGTACTTC. This sequence encodes CASSRGASYEQYF.

This clonotype was counted a single time. Possible read error: a much larger clone is one base away. This chain connects TRBV29-1 to TRBJ1-1, with D unresolved. Per the germline V gene, CDR1 is SQVTM and CDR2 is ANQGSEA. There are 13 residues in the CDR3. As DNA, the CDR3 is TGCAGCGCTGCAGAAAGAACGAACACTGGAGCTTTCTTT. Translating gives CSAAERTNTGAFF. Using reference TRBV29-1 and TRBJ1-1 for the parts outside the CDR3, the full variable domain is SAVISQKPSRDICQRGTSLTIQCQVDSQVTMMFWYRQQPGQSLTLIATANQGSEATYESGFVIDKFPISRPNLTFSTLTVSNMSPEDSSIYLCSAAERTNTGAFFGQGTRLTVV.

This clonotype has ten or more counts. This chain joins TRBV7-9 and TRBJ1-6; tentative D call: TRBD1 (6 bases). The germline V gene encodes CDR1 SEHNR and CDR2 FQNEAQ (reference sequence). V was trimmed by 5 bases and J by 4 bases, leaving 15 bases between them. CDR3 length: 16 residues. The CDR3 here is CASSGEQGVYNSPLHF. CDR3 DNA sequence: TGTGCCAGCAGCGGAGAACAGGGAGTTTATAATTCACCCCTCCACTTT.

This clonotype was detected ten times or more. The CDR3 loop is CASSSTGYYEQYF. CDR3 sequence (DNA): TGTGCCAGCAGCTCAACAGGGTACTACGAGCAGTACTTC. The chain combines TRBV6-6 with TRBJ2-7, with D possibly being TRBD1 (6 bases). Germline CDR1 is MNHNY and CDR2 is SVGAGI (reference sequence). V lost 6 bases and J 3 bases, leaving 12 bases between the germline ends. There are 13 residues in the CDR3.

The rearrangement uses TRBV6-6 and TRBJ2-1; the D gene is possibly TRBD1 (6 bases). The CDR3 totals 14 residues. Germline-derived CDR1 and CDR2 are MNHNY and SVGAGI (reference sequence). V lost 5 bases, J lost 5 bases, and 13 bases lay in between. The DNA for the CDR3 is TGTGCCAGCAGTGCCAGGGGTCCCCACAATGAGCAGTTCTTC. This gives the protein CASSARGPHNEQFF.

The chain combines TRBV7-2 with TRBJ2-3, with D perhaps matching TRBD2 (6 bases). This CDR3 contains 17 residues. The germline V gene has CDR1 SGHTA and CDR2 FQGNSA. V was clipped by 5 bases and J by 0 bases, with 18 bases between them. The CDR3 loop reads CASSQRTVADSTDTQYF. The CDR3 nucleotides read TGTGCCAGCAGCCAAAGGACTGTAGCGGATAGCACAGATACGCAGTATTTT.